This T cell receptor (beta chain) was obtained from a study of cytomegalovirus exposure and HLA in healthy donors. Study-wide points: In a later analysis, the majority of CMV-associated beta chains seemingly showed HLA restriction. Previous analysis showed most TCR beta V segments were productive about 87% or about 30% of the time. Sequencing depth roughly uniform across donors was assumed in presence/absence analyses. A likely sequencing artifact accounted for one observed cluster of highly shared sequence variants.

The CDR3 extends over 13 amino acids. The germline V gene has CDR1 SGHTS and CDR2 YDEGEE. V was clipped by 0 bases and J by 7 bases, with 8 bases between them. A note on this clone: As yet, its antigen is unknown.

PCR was performed using 60 Vbeta and 13 Jbeta primers. Here immunoSEQ multiplex PCR was the method, and the copy in TCRdb shows in-frame clones only, minus some. The record lists roughly 51,000 clones, of which the ten most abundant hold approximately 11%. Specimen: PBMCs. This receptor was identified in a woman in her fifties or sixties in good health and CMV-seropositive. The chain couples TRBV5-8 to TRBJ1-5; tentatively, D is TRBD1 (6 bases). CDR3 DNA sequence: TGTGCCAGCAGCTTGGACAGGGCACAGCCCCAGCATTTT. Translation: CASSLDRAQPQHF.